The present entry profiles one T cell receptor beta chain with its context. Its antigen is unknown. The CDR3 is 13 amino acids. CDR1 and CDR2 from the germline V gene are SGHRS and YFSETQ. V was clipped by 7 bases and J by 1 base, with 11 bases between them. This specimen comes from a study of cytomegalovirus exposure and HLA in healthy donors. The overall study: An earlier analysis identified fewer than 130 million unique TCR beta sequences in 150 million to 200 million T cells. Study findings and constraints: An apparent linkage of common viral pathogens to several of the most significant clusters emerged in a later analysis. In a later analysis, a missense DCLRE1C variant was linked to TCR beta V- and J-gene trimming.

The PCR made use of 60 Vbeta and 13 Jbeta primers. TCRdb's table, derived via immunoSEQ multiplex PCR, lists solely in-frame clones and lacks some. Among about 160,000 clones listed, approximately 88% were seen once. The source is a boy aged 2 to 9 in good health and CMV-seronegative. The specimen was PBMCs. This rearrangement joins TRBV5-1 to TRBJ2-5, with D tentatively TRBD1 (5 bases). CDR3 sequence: CASGRQSQETQYF. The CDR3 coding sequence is TGCGCCAGCGGCAGACAGTCCCAAGAGACCCAGTACTTC.